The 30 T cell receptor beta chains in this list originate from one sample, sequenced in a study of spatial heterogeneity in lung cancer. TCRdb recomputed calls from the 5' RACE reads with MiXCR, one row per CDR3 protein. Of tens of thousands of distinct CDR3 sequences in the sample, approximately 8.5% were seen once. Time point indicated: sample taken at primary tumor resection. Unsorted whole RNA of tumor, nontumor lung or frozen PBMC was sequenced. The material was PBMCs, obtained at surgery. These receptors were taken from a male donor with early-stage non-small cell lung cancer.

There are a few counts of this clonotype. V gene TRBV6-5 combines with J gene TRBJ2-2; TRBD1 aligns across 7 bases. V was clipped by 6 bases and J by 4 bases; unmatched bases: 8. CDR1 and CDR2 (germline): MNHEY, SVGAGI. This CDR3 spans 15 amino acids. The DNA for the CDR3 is TGTGCCAGCAGATCGGGACAGAGGGGCACCGGGGAGCTGTTTTTT. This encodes CASRSGQRGTGELFF.

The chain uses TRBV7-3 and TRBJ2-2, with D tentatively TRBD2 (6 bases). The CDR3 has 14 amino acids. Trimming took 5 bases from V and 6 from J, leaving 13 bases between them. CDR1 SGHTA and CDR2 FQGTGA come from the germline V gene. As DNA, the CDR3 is TGTGCCAGCAGCCCCCCGGGAGAGGCCGGGGAGCTGTTTTTT. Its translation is CASSPPGEAGELFF.

The CDR3 DNA sequence: TGTGCCTGGAGTTTGCGACTAGCGGGAGGGTACAATGAGCAGTTCTTC. The encoded protein is CAWSLRLAGGYNEQFF. This chain joins TRBV30 and TRBJ2-1, with 14 bases that match TRBD2. Germline V lookup: CDR1 GTSNPN, CDR2 SVGIG (reference sequence). Trimming removed 2 bases from V and 4 bases from J; junction bases left unmatched: 4. CDR3 length: 16 residues.

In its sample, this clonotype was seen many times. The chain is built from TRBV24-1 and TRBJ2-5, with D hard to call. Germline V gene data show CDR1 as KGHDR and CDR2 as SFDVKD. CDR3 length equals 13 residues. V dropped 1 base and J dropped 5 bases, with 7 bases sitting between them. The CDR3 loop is CATSDFRVETQYF. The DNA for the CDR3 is TGTGCCACCAGTGATTTTAGGGTGGAGACCCAGTACTTC.

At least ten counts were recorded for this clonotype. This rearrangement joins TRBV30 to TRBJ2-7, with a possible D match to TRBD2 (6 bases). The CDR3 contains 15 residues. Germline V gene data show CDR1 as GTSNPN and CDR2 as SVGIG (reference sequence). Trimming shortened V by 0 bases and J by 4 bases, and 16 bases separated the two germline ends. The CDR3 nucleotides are TGTGCCTGGAGTGTTGGAACGGGAGTTGTGTACGAGCAGTACTTC. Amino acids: CAWSVGTGVVYEQYF.

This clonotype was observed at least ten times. The CDR3 sequence: CSAIPQVLNEKLFF. The DNA for the CDR3 is TGCAGTGCTATACCACAGGTCCTAAATGAAAAACTGTTTTTT. The gene calls are TRBV20-1 and TRBJ1-4, with a weak D call TRBD1 (5 bases). Trimming cost V 4 bases and J 5 bases, with 14 bases left between them. Germline V gene lookup returns CDR1 DFQATT and CDR2 SNEGSKA (reference sequence). This CDR3 is built from 14 residues.

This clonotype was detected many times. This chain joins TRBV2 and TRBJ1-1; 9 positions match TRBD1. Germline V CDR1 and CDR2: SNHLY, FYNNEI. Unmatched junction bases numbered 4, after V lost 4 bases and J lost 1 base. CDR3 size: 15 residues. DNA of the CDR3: TGTGCCAGCAGTGCACAGGGGGCGCGGAACACTGAAGCTTTCTTT. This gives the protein CASSAQGARNTEAFF.

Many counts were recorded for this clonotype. The CDR3 DNA follows: TGTGCCAGCAGCCAGAATGTACAGGGGGCAACAGATACGCAGTATTTT. The encoded protein is CASSQNVQGATDTQYF. The chain has TRBV4-2 and TRBJ2-3; 9 nucleotides agree with TRBD1. J gave up 3 bases and V 3 bases, and 7 bases lay outside the gene matches. Germline CDR1 and CDR2: LGHNA and YNFKEQ. The CDR3 is 16 amino acids.

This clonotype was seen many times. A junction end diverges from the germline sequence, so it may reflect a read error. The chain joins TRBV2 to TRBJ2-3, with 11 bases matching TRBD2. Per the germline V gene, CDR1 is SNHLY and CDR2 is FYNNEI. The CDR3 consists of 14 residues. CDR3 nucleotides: TGTGCCAGCGGGACTAGCGGCAGCACAGATACGCAGTTTTTT. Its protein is CASGTSGSTDTQFF.

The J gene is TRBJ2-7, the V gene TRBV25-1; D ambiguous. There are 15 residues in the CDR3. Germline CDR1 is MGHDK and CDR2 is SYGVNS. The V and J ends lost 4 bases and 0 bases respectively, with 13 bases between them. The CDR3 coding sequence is TGTGCCAGCAGTGGGATTACGCTCGCCTCCTACGAGCAGTACTTC. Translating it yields CASSGITLASYEQYF.

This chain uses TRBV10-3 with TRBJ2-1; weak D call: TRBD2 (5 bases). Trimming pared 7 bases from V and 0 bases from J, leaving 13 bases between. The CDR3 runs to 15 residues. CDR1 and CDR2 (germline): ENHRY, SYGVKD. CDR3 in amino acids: CAINSAASSYNEQFF. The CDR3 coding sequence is TGTGCCATCAATTCAGCGGCCAGCTCCTACAATGAGCAGTTCTTC.

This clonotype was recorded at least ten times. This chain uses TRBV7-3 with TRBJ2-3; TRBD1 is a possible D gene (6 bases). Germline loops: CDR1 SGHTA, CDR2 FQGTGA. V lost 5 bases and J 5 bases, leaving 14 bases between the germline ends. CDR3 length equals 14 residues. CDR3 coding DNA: TGTGCCAGCAGCCCTGACAGGTGGGAAGATACGCAGTATTTT. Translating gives CASSPDRWEDTQYF.

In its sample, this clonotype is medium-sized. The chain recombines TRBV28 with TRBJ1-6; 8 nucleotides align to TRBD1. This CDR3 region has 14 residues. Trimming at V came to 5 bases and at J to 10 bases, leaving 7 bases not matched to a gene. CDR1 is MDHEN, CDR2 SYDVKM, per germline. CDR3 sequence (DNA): TGTGCCAGCAGTCCTCGGACAGGGCTGTCACCCCTCCACTTT. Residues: CASSPRTGLSPLHF. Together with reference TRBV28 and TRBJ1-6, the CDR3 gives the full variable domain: DVKVTQSSRYLVKRTGEKVFLECVQDMDHENMFWYRQDPGLGLRLIYFSYDVKMKEKGDIPEGYSVSREKKERFSLILESASTNQTSMYLCASSPRTGLSPLHFGNGTRLTVT.

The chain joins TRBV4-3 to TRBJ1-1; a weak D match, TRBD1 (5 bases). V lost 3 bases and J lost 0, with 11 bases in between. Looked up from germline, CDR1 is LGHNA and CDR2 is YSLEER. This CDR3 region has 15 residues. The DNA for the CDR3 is TGCGCCAGCAGCCACGGGGGAATCCTGAACACTGAAGCTTTCTTT. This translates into CASSHGGILNTEAFF.

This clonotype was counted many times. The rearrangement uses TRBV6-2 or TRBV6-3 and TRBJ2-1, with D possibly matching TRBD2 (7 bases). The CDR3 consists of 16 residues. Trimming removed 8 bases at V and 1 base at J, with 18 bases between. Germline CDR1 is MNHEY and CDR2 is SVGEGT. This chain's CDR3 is CASYQTGGRSYNEQFF. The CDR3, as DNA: TGTGCCAGCTATCAAACGGGGGGCCGTTCCTACAATGAGCAGTTCTTC.

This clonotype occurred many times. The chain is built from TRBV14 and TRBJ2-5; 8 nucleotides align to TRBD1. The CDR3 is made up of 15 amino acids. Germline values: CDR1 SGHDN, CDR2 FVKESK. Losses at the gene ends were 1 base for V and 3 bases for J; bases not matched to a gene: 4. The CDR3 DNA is TGTGCCAGCAGCCAAGTGGGACAGGCAGAAGAGACCCAGTACTTC. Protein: CASSQVGQAEETQYF. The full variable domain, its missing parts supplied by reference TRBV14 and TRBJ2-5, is EAGVTQFPSHSVIEKGQTVTLRCDPISGHDNLYWYRRVMGKEIKFLLHFVKESKQDESGMPNNRFLAERTGGTYSTLKVQPAELEDSGVYFCASSQVGQAEETQYFGPGTRLLVL.

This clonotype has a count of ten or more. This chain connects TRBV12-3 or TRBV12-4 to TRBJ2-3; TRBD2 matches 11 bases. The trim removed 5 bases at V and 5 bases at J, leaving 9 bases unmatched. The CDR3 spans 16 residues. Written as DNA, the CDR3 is TGTGCCAGCAGTCCGACACTAGCGGGAGAGGTAGATACGCAGTATTTT. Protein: CASSPTLAGEVDTQYF.

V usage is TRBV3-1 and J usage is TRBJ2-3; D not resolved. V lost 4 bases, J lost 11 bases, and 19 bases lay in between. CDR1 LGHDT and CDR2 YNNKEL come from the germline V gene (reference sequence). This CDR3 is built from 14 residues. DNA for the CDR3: TGTGCCAGCAGCCTGTGGACCTCTACTTCGGAGCAGTATTTT. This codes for CASSLWTSTSEQYF.

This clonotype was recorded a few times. The CDR3 nucleotides read TGTGCCAGCAGGCTAGCGGGGAGTGGGGAGCAGTACTTC. Amino acid sequence: CASRLAGSGEQYF. J is TRBJ2-7 and V is TRBV2; 9 bases align to TRBD2. V lost 6 bases to trimming and J lost 7 bases; unmatched junction nucleotides: 7. Germline CDR1 reads SNHLY; CDR2 reads FYNNEI. CDR3 length: 13 amino acids.

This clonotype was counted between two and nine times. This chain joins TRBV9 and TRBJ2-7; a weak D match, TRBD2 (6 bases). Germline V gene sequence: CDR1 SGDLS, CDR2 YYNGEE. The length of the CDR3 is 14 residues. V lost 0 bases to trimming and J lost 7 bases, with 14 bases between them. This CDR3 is CASSVESGASEQYF. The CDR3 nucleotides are TGTGCCAGCAGCGTAGAATCGGGAGCAAGTGAGCAGTACTTC.

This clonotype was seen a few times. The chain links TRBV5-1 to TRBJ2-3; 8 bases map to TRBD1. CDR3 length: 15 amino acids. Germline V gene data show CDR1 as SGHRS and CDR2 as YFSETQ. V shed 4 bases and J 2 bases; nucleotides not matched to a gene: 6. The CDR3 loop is CASSPGQVATDTQYF. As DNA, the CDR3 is TGCGCCAGCAGCCCGGGACAGGTAGCCACAGATACGCAGTATTTT.

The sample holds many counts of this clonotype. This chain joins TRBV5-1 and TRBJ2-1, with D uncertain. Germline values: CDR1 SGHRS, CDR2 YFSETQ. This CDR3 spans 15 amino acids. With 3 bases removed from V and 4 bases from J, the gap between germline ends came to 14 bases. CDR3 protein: CASSSDPQPYNEQFF. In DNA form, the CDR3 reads TGCGCCAGCAGCTCGGATCCGCAACCTTACAATGAGCAGTTCTTC.

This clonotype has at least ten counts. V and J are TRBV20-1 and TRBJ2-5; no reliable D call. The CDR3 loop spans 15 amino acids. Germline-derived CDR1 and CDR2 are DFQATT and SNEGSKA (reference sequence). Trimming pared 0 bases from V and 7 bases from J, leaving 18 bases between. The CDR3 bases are TGCAGTGCTAGAGATAGTAGGATCAACCCAGGGACCCAGTACTTC. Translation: CSARDSRINPGTQYF.

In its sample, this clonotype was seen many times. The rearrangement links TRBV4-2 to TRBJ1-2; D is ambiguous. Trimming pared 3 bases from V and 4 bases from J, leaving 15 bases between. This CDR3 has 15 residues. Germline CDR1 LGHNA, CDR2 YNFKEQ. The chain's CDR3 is CASSHEKTVFYGYTF. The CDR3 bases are TGTGCCAGCAGCCATGAAAAAACAGTGTTCTATGGCTACACCTTC.

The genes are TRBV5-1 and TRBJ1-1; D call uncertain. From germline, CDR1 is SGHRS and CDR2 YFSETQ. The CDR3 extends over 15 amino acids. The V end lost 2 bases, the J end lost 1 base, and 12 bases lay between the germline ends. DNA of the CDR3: TGCGCCAGCAGCTTTGGTGCATTGGGGAACACTGAAGCTTTCTTT. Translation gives CASSFGALGNTEAFF.

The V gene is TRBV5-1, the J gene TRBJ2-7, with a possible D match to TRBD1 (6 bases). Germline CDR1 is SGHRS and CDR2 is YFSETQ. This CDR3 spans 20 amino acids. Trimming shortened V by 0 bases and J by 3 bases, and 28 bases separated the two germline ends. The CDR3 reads CASSLAKGQGPRGVHYEQYF. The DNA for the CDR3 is TGCGCCAGCAGCTTGGCCAAGGGGCAGGGGCCGCGAGGGGTCCACTACGAGCAGTACTTC.

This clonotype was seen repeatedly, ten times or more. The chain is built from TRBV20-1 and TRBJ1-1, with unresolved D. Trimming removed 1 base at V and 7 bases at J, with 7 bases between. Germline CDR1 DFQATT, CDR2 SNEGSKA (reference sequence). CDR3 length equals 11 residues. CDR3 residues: CSARAGFEAFF. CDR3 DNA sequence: TGCAGTGCTAGAGCGGGATTTGAAGCTTTCTTT.

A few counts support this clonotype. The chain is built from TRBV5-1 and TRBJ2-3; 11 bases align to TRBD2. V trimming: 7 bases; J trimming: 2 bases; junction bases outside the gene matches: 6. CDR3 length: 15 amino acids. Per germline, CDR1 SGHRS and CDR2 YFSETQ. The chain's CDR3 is CASSTSGDLTDTQYF. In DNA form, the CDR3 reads TGCGCCAGCTCGACTAGCGGGGATCTCACAGATACGCAGTATTTT.

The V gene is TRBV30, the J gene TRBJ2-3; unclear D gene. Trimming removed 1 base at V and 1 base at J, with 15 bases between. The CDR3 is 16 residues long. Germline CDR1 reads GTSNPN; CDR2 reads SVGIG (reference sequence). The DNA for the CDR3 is TGTGCCTGGAGTGAAGGTCTCTCGGACGGCACAGATACGCAGTATTTT. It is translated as CAWSEGLSDGTDTQYF. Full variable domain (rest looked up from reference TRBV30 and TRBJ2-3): SQTIHQWPATLVQPVGSPLSLECTVEGTSNPNLYWYRQAAGRGLQLLFYSVGIGQISSEVPQNLSASRPQDRQFILSSKKLLLSDSGFYLCAWSEGLSDGTDTQYFGPGTRLTVL.

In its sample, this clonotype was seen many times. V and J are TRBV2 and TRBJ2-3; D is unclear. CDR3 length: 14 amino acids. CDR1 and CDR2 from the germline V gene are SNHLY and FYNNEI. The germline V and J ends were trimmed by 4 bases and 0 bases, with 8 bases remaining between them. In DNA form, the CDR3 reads TGTGCCAGCAGTGGTGGCCTGAGCACAGATACGCAGTATTTT. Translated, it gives CASSGGLSTDTQYF.